This T cell receptor beta chain is from a study of human T cells and chemical hapten exposure. TCRdb analysed the RACE reads with MiXCR anew, one entry per CDR3 protein. The data hold 95,000 to 150,000 distinct CDR3 sequences, with about 11% observed a single time. This sample's time point: patch test 3, about 24 weeks after DPC sensitization. Treatment here: therapeutic diphenylcyclopropenone sensitization with weekly scalp DPC. After removal of 2 bases from V and 6 bases from J, the junction contained 1 base not matched to a gene. Germline CDR1 and CDR2: SGHDT and YYEEEE. CDR3 length: 12 amino acids.

The sequenced sample was whole blood, obtained in connection with sensitization to the hapten diphenylcyclopropenone (DPC). The sequence was collected from a woman aged 50 to 65 with alopecia areata. Some clones in this sample may be carry-over from other donors' samples. J is TRBJ1-1 and V is TRBV5-6; 7 nucleotides align to TRBD1. The CDR3 protein is CASSLRGPEAFF. The CDR3, as DNA: TGTGCCAGCAGCTTAAGGGGGCCTGAAGCTTTCTTT.